The next 9 T cell receptor beta chains were all read from a single sample in a study of blood T cell repertoires in COVID-19. Here immunoSEQ multiplex PCR was the method, and the copy in TCRdb shows in-frame clones only, minus some. This table has around 75,000 clones, roughly 91% appearing once. The material sequenced was peripheral blood. The receptors shown here come from a human donor in a cohort sampled during active COVID-19.

The gene calls are TRBV19 and TRBJ1-2; 9 bases fit TRBD1. Germline-derived CDR1 and CDR2 are LNHDA and SQIVND (reference sequence). This CDR3 region has 14 residues. The J segment lost 2 bases and the V segment lost 8 bases, leaving 6 bases of the junction unmatched. The CDR3 nucleotides are TGTGCCAGTCGATCGGGGACAGGGAACTATGGCTACACCTTC. It translates to CASRSGTGNYGYTF.

In regard to this clone: Other DNA sequences in the same sample also yield this CDR3. The chain has TRBV19 and TRBJ1-1; the match to TRBD1 covers 7 bases. The CDR3 contains 14 residues. CDR1 is LNHDA, CDR2 SQIVND, per germline (reference sequence). V shed 3 bases, J shed 2 bases, and the junction held 3 bases outside the gene matches. The CDR3 DNA sequence: TGTGCCAGTAGTATTGGACAGGTCAACACTGAAGCTTTCTTT. Its translation is CASSIGQVNTEAFF.

The chain carries TRBV6-5 and TRBJ1-3; a weak D match, TRBD1 (5 bases). The V end lost 7 bases, the J end lost 4 bases, and 11 bases lay between the germline ends. CDR1 and CDR2 (germline): MNHEY, SVGAGI. CDR3 length: 13 amino acids. The CDR3 loop reads CASNPTEGNTIYF. The CDR3 nucleotides read TGTGCCAGCAACCCGACAGAAGGAAACACCATATATTTT.

The chain carries TRBV6-5 and TRBJ1-1, with D unclear. Per germline, CDR1 MNHEY and CDR2 SVGAGI. The CDR3 contains 11 residues. Trimming took off 9 bases at V and 1 base at J, with 6 bases between the two ends. CDR3 loop: CASFRNTEAFF. The DNA of the CDR3 is TGTGCCAGTTTTAGGAACACTGAAGCTTTCTTT.

The chain is built from TRBV5-4 and TRBJ2-5; 9 bases map to TRBD1. Germline CDR1 SGHNT, CDR2 YYREEE (reference sequence). V was clipped by 2 bases and J by 1 base; unmatched bases: 3. The CDR3 totals 15 residues. CDR3 nucleotides: TGTGCCAGCAGCTTAGACAGGGGGATCCAAGAGACCCAGTACTTC. This sequence encodes CASSLDRGIQETQYF.

The CDR3 nucleotides read TGTGCCACCAGCAGAGATAAGCCTAGCGGGACCTACGAGCAGTACTTC. Amino acid sequence: CATSRDKPSGTYEQYF. V and J are TRBV15 and TRBJ2-7, with TRBD2 matching over 9 bases. CDR3 length: 16 amino acids. CDR1 and CDR2 from the germline V gene are LNHNV and YYDKDF (reference sequence). V lost 0 bases to trimming and J lost 2 bases; unmatched junction nucleotides: 5.

The rearrangement uses TRBV6-6 and TRBJ2-2; possibly TRBD2 for D (6 bases). Germline CDR1 reads MNHNY; CDR2 reads SVGAGI (reference sequence). The CDR3 covers 16 residues. The V end lost 0 bases, the J end lost 5 bases, and 13 bases lay between the germline ends. The CDR3 loop reads CASSYSGGLGTGELFF. CDR3 in DNA: TGTGCCAGCAGTTACTCGGGGGGATTGGGTACCGGGGAGCTGTTTTTT.

The chain is built from TRBV7-6 and TRBJ1-2; tentative D call: TRBD1 (5 bases). The V gene's germline CDR1 is SGHVS and CDR2 FNYEAQ. Trimming took 0 bases from V and 4 from J, leaving 12 bases between them. This CDR3 is 15 amino acids long. The CDR3 DNA follows: TGTGCCAGCAGCTTAGCGGAGGGGCATGTCTATGGCTACACCTTC. Translated: CASSLAEGHVYGYTF.

This clone was seen a few times. The V call is TRBV11-2, the J call TRBJ2-7, with 7 bases matching TRBD2. Germline loops: CDR1 SGHAT, CDR2 FQNNGV. The junction had 7 bases not matched to a gene; V was cut back by 5 bases and J by 6 bases. This CDR3 is 13 amino acids long. The CDR3 sequence is CASSPRLAGEQYF. The CDR3, as DNA: TGTGCCAGCAGCCCCCGACTAGCTGGCGAGCAGTACTTC.